Presented here are 23 T cell receptor beta chains from one specimen sequenced in a study of blood T cell repertoires in COVID-19. Clones were read by immunoSEQ multiplex PCR, and TCRdb kept only the in-frame ones, dropping some. This sample has about 440,000 clones, with approximately 88% found just once. The sample comprised peripheral blood. The receptors were gathered from a woman aged 45 to 65 with COVID-19, enrolled during active disease.

This clone is a singleton in its sample. This chain connects TRBV6-1 to TRBJ2-5, with D possibly being TRBD2 (6 bases). V lost 0 bases, J lost 2 bases, and 13 bases lay in between. The CDR3 consists of 16 residues. Germline V gene lookup returns CDR1 MNHNS and CDR2 SASEGT. The CDR3 DNA is TGTGCCAGCAGTGAAGCCCCCGGGGAGGCACAAGAGACCCAGTACTTC. Its protein is CASSEAPGEAQETQYF.

The gene calls are TRBV11-2 and TRBJ2-2; 7 bases line up with TRBD2. CDR3 length: 16 amino acids. Looked up from germline, CDR1 is SGHAT and CDR2 is FQNNGV. The V and J ends lost 5 bases and 0 bases, in that order; junction bases with no gene match: 6. For the CDR3, the DNA is TGTGCCAGCAGCCCCAAGGGACTACCGAACACCGGGGAGCTGTTTTTT. Translation: CASSPKGLPNTGELFF.

The CDR3 region has the DNA TGTGCCAGCAGCTTGGTGACTACGTCTAGCACAGATACGCAGTATTTT. Residues: CASSLVTTSSTDTQYF. V is TRBV5-4 and J is TRBJ2-3; a weak D match, TRBD2 (5 bases). With 0 bases removed from V and 0 bases from J, the gap between germline ends came to 11 bases. The CDR3 is made up of 16 amino acids. CDR1 and CDR2 from the germline V gene are SGHNT and YYREEE (reference sequence).

This rearrangement joins TRBV19 to TRBJ2-7; no clear D. The CDR3 has 14 amino acids. In germline, CDR1 is LNHDA, CDR2 SQIVND (reference sequence). Trimming left V 0 bases short and J 12 bases short, with 18 bases between. The CDR3 region is CASSIDHGHPRMYF. The CDR3 DNA sequence: TGTGCCAGTAGTATAGATCATGGGCACCCCAGGATGTACTTC.

The chain links TRBV10-3 to TRBJ2-1, with TRBD2 identical over 16 bases. This CDR3 region has 15 residues. Trimming at V came to 8 bases and at J to 12 bases, leaving 10 bases not matched to a gene. The V gene's germline CDR1 is ENHRY and CDR2 SYGVKD. CDR3 coding DNA: TGTGCCATCGACGAGGGGACTAGCGGGGGGGATCTGCAGTTCTTC. Translated, it gives CAIDEGTSGGDLQFF.

This clone has only one observation. DNA for the CDR3: TGTGCCAGCAGCTACGGACTCTCCGGGCAGTACTTC. It translates to CASSYGLSGQYF. V usage is TRBV11-2 and J usage is TRBJ2-7; maybe TRBD2 (5 bases). The CDR3 runs to 12 residues. The germline CDR1 and CDR2 sequences are SGHAT and FQNNGV. Trimming cost V 4 bases and J 9 bases, with 13 bases left between them.

This clone was seen just once. The chain is built from TRBV30 and TRBJ1-1; D is possibly TRBD1 (6 bases). Germline CDR1 and CDR2: GTSNPN and SVGIG (reference sequence). V was shortened by 3 bases and J by 8 bases, with 13 bases between the two germline ends. The CDR3 is made up of 12 amino acids. CDR3 loop: CAWSHTGTEAFF. CDR3 bases: TGTGCCTGGAGCCATACCGGGACAGAAGCTTTCTTT.

CDR3 DNA sequence: TGTGCCAGCAGCCAAGATGTAGGGGCTACCTATGGCTACACCTTC. Its protein product is CASSQDVGATYGYTF. The J gene is TRBJ1-2, the V gene TRBV3-1 (or the pseudogene TRBV3-2); the D gene is possibly TRBD1 (5 bases). V shed 0 bases and J shed 4 bases, with 12 bases lying between them. CDR1 is LGHDT and CDR2 is YNNKEL in the germline V gene (reference sequence). This CDR3 region has 15 residues.

The genes are TRBV6-1 and TRBJ2-3; D remains ambiguous. The germline CDR1 and CDR2 sequences are MNHNS and SASEGT. V dropped 1 base and J dropped 0 bases, with 11 bases sitting between them. The CDR3 runs 16 residues. The CDR3 protein is CASSEVGYSSTDTQYF. DNA for the CDR3: TGTGCCAGCAGTGAAGTTGGTTACTCAAGCACAGATACGCAGTATTTT.

This clone turned up a few times. The chain uses TRBV5-8 and TRBJ2-7, with D hard to call. Germline-derived CDR1 and CDR2 are SGHTS and YDEGEE. CDR3 length: 14 amino acids. The V gene lost 4 bases and the J gene lost 2 bases, with 13 bases spanning the gap. The CDR3 sequence: CASSRLFPPYEQYF. CDR3 bases: TGTGCCAGCAGCCGGTTATTTCCCCCCTACGAGCAGTACTTC.

The rearrangement links TRBV9 to TRBJ1-1, with D possibly matching TRBD1 (5 bases). V was shortened by 0 bases and J by 6 bases, with 12 bases between the two germline ends. Germline values: CDR1 SGDLS, CDR2 YYNGEE. The CDR3 is 14 residues long. The DNA of the CDR3 is TGTGCCAGCAGCGTAGGGGCGGGAGGGGCTGAAGCTTTCTTT. Translating it yields CASSVGAGGAEAFF.

This sequence joins TRBV9 and TRBJ1-3, with a tentative D call TRBD1 (6 bases). The CDR3 consists of 16 residues. The germline V and J ends were trimmed by 0 bases and 4 bases, with 14 bases remaining between them. The germline CDR1 and CDR2 sequences are SGDLS and YYNGEE. The CDR3 DNA follows: TGTGCCAGCAGCGTAGAGCCCGGGACATTGGGAAACACCATATATTTT. As protein: CASSVEPGTLGNTIYF.

The chain joins TRBV5-6 to TRBJ1-2; 8 bases are shared with TRBD1. The V segment lost 0 bases and the J segment 5 bases; nucleotides outside the gene matches: 6. Germline V CDR1 and CDR2: SGHDT, YYEEEE. This CDR3 spans 15 amino acids. CDR3 residues: CASSLAPTGEYGYTF. For the CDR3, the DNA is TGTGCCAGCAGCTTGGCCCCGACAGGGGAATATGGCTACACCTTC. Together with reference TRBV5-6 and TRBJ1-2, the CDR3 gives the full variable domain: DAGVTQSPTHLIKTRGQQVTLRCSPKSGHDTVSWYQQALGQGPQFIFQYYEEEERQRGNFPDRFSGHQFPNYSSELNVNALLLGDSALYLCASSLAPTGEYGYTFGSGTRLTVV.

V and J are TRBV10-3 and TRBJ1-4, with 10 bases aligning to TRBD1. CDR1 and CDR2 (germline): ENHRY, SYGVKD. This CDR3 has 14 amino acids. The V and J ends lost 3 bases and 10 bases, in that order; junction bases with no gene match: 5. Written as DNA, the CDR3 is TGTGCCATCAGTGAAGGGACAGGGGAGGCAAAACTGTTTTTT. Its protein is CAISEGTGEAKLFF.

V usage is TRBV19 and J usage is TRBJ1-5; D perhaps matches TRBD1 (5 bases). The CDR3 extends over 16 amino acids. Trimming cost V 3 bases and J 6 bases, with 18 bases left between them. Germline V CDR1 and CDR2: LNHDA, SQIVND (reference sequence). The CDR3 spells CASSMIAGRVSQPQHF. The CDR3 nucleotides are TGTGCCAGTAGTATGATTGCAGGGAGGGTAAGTCAGCCCCAGCATTTT.

The V and J genes are TRBV7-8 and TRBJ2-1; 9 bases align to TRBD1. There are 17 residues in the CDR3. Germline loops: CDR1 SGHVS, CDR2 FQNEAQ. V shed 5 bases and J 7 bases; nucleotides not matched to a gene: 15. The CDR3 sequence is CASSPGTGNDVVNEQFF. CDR3 in DNA: TGTGCCAGCAGCCCCGGGACAGGGAACGACGTGGTGAATGAGCAGTTCTTC.

This clone occurred a few times. The chain couples TRBV2 to TRBJ1-1, with D tentatively TRBD1 (5 bases). The length of the CDR3 is 15 residues. CDR1 is SNHLY, CDR2 FYNNEI, per germline. Trimming stripped 2 bases from V and 0 bases from J, with 10 bases between. This chain's CDR3 is CASSELGLMNTEAFF. In DNA, the CDR3 is TGTGCCAGCAGTGAACTGGGACTGATGAACACTGAAGCTTTCTTT. The full variable domain, its missing parts supplied by reference TRBV2 and TRBJ1-1, is EPEVTQTPSHQVTQMGQEVILRCVPISNHLYFYWYRQILGQKVEFLVSFYNNEISEKSEIFDDQFSVERPDGSNFTLKIRSTKLEDSAMYFCASSELGLMNTEAFFGQGTRLTVV.

The chain couples TRBV6-5 to TRBJ2-3, with D perhaps matching TRBD1 (5 bases). V was cut by 5 bases and J by 4 bases, with 16 bases left in between. The germline CDR1 and CDR2 sequences are MNHEY and SVGAGI. The CDR3 has 15 residues. DNA of the CDR3: TGTGCCAGCAGTCCCTATGGGGAAGGGGCAGATACGCAGTATTTT. This translates into CASSPYGEGADTQYF.

CDR3 nucleotides: TGCAGTGCTAGATCGGGGGAGGGCTACACCTTC. Residues: CSARSGEGYTF. The chain recombines TRBV20-1 with TRBJ1-2; possibly TRBD1 for D (5 bases). Germline V gene lookup returns CDR1 DFQATT and CDR2 SNEGSKA (reference sequence). The CDR3 runs 11 residues. V was trimmed by 2 bases and J by 8 bases, leaving 9 bases between them.

This sequence joins TRBV6-1 and TRBJ2-7; 7 bases fit TRBD1. The germline V gene has CDR1 MNHNS and CDR2 SASEGT. With 2 bases clipped from V and 7 bases from J, the junction kept 8 bases outside the gene matches. CDR3 length: 14 residues. CDR3 protein: CASSEQIGGYEQYF. The CDR3 DNA is TGTGCCAGCAGTGAACAAATAGGGGGCTATGAGCAGTACTTC.

V and J are TRBV5-1 and TRBJ1-3; D gene ambiguous. The germline CDR1 and CDR2 sequences are SGHRS and YFSETQ. CDR3 length: 12 amino acids. The ends were cut back, 4 bases at V and 4 bases at J, with 6 bases in the middle. The CDR3 region is CASSREGNTIYF. CDR3 DNA sequence: TGCGCCAGCAGCCGAGAGGGAAACACCATATATTTT.

This chain uses TRBV6-5 with TRBJ2-5, with TRBD1 identical over 8 bases. From germline, CDR1 is MNHEY and CDR2 SVGAGI. V was pared by 7 bases and J by 5 bases, with 12 bases of the junction left unmatched. The CDR3 length is 15 residues. CDR3 amino acids: CASTGPTGAGETQYF. DNA of the CDR3: TGTGCCAGCACCGGACCGACAGGGGCGGGGGAGACCCAGTACTTC.

This sequence joins TRBV24-1 and TRBJ1-2; D unresolved. In germline, CDR1 is KGHDR, CDR2 SFDVKD. CDR3 length equals 11 residues. V was clipped by 1 base and J by 10 bases, with 6 bases between them. CDR3 sequence: CATSDFGDYTF. The CDR3 nucleotides read TGTGCCACCAGTGATTTCGGGGACTACACCTTC.